This paragraph reports one T cell receptor beta chain. This clone's antigen is unknown. Within one base of it there is no much larger clone, and no base qualities were kept. The data belong to a study of shared clonotypes between healthy human individuals (TCRdb year 2020). Looking at the study overall: The cohort comprised a couple of women and a few men aged 18 to 49 years. For each donor, CD4 naive and CD4 memory were each given three plates, CD8 naive was given two plates, and CD8 memory was given one plate. To estimate repertoire size and how much clonotypes are shared between individuals, the study performed deep sequencing of blood TCR repertoires from roughly five healthy adults. To increase sequencing depth and limit assay-specific biases, different laboratories used diverse techniques to prepare libraries and sequence TCR repertoires. Leukapheresis yielded between about 0.9 and 9.5 billion PBMCs per donor.

Healthy HIV-negative adults with no recently reported acute infections or vaccinations were included as donors. Every donor was a Caucasian adult residing in Nashville, Tennessee, USA. CD4+ T cells were enriched by magnetic negative selection, after which naive cells were positively selected on CD45RA and the negative fraction was taken as the memory subset. Blood was obtained by leukapheresis, after which PBMCs were separated by Ficoll-Histopaque density gradient centrifugation and cryopreserved in liquid nitrogen vapor phase. Purity and quantity of every magnetically sorted T cell population were checked by analytical flow cytometry. Genomic DNA was isolated from each sorted fraction and quantified by UV absorbance on a Nanodrop 2000c. TCR CDR3 regions were amplified from genomic DNA by multiplex PCR using the deep immunoSEQ assay. Genomic DNA extracted from each cell subset was distributed evenly over all wells of several immunoSEQ 96-well plates, and each plate served as one replicate. For sorted subsets, roughly 200 ng of genomic DNA, equivalent to about 30,000 T cell genomes, went into each replicate PCR. The purified libraries were quantified using a Qubit 3.0 fluorometer, sized with a Bioanalyzer 2100, and then quantified again using the KAPA Library Quantification kit. Each immunoSEQ 96-well plate was sequenced on its own single-read 150-cycle Illumina NextSeq 550 flow cell. From the authors' description of their analysis: Because the immunoSEQ output included only junctional sequences and no quality scores, the filtering could not be the same as the filtering used for full-length reads. To assign V/J genes and CDR3, sequences were annotated against IMGT germline references using PyIR, a Python wrapper for IgBLAST v1.9. Reads were filtered out if the reads had weak V/J assignments (E-value above 1e-6), no CDR3, stop codons, out-of-frame junctions, or ambiguous translated residues. V3J clonotypes were defined as sequences sharing the same inferred V gene, J gene, and CDR3 amino acid sequence. Percentage overlap between repertoires was calculated by dividing the number of shared unique clonotypes by the size of the smaller repertoire. Richness of each repertoire was evaluated using RTK rarefaction, the Chao1 estimator, and Recon v2.1 estimates of unobserved clonotypes. For all TCRbeta clonotypes obtained by the gDNA method from a few donors, generation probabilities were computed with OLGA. TCRdb took this table from immuneACCESS and kept in-frame rearrangements with V and J called. Such tables lack part of the clones; where checked against another copy, unresolved V genes explain under half of the gap, and the rest is unexplained. D and trimming were read from the DNA, whereas the V and J calls and clone size are those reported in that table. For this sample the table gives approximately 500,000 clones, of which approximately 95% were detected only once. The ten largest account for 0.06% of the sample.

From the cysteine up to the phenylalanine, the CDR3 has a length of 15 residues. Here the CDR3 DNA is all that survives: 45 bases in frame from base 1. Unmatched junction bases come to 9, with V trimmed by 4 bases and J by 6 bases. Sequences SGDLS (CDR1) and YYNGEE (CDR2) are obtained from the germline V gene. Points the paper makes about the study in general: Because the study included a small number of donors, the genetic and exposure-history diversity represented was limited. Only blood was sampled, and tissue TCR repertoires likely differ from those in blood. Higher generation probabilities were observed for clonotypes shared by all four sorted-subset donors than for non-shared clonotypes. Pairwise subsampling led to the expectation that sequencing depth would affect the degree of clonotype sharing among donors. Naive subsets generally had larger estimated clonotype richness than memory subsets. When a handful of donors were compared, the shared fraction of clonotypes was roughly 5% for naive CD4, approximately 3.3% for naive CD8, more than 2% for memory CD4, and 0.3% to 0.5% for memory CD8. Incomplete sequencing was indicated by rarefaction of sorted-subset datasets, despite the large sequencing depth.

The receptor was derived from a woman aged 25 to 39 in good health. Here the chain combines TRBV9 and TRBJ2-7; 11 middle bases align to TRBD1. Sequencing input: naive CD4+ T cells sorted from blood. Reading the label with the study, this specimen's cell subset or site is: CD45RA+ positively selected. Read as DNA, the sequence is TGTGCCAGCAGCCCTAGAGGACAGGGGGCACGCGAGCAGTACTTC. Its protein product is CASSPRGQGAREQYF.